This entry is about one T cell receptor (beta chain). Its antigen remains unknown. This record comes from a study of metastatic and nonmetastatic thyroid tumors. Looking at the study overall: Repertoires from malignant and benign thyroid patients were compared across blood and tumor or nodule tissue. Overall study results and limits: Malignant tumors reportedly showed significantly higher TCR beta diversity than benign nodules in both blood and tumor.

Each patient went into thyroid surgery without having received any treatment. This CDR3 region has 16 residues. J gave up 4 bases and V 7 bases, and 13 bases lay outside the gene matches. Per the germline V gene, CDR1 is MNHNS and CDR2 is SASEGT. TCRdb re-called clones from the PCR reads using MiXCR. The sample records approximately 35,000 clones, about a third being singletons. This sequence joins TRBV6-1 and TRBJ1-5, with 7 positions matching TRBD1. The receptor comes from a female donor with papillary thyroid cancer or a benign thyroid nodule (not recorded which). Some clones in this sample may be carry-over from other donors' samples. Sequenced: tumor tissue. The CDR3 bases are TGTGCCAGCAACGGACGATTAGGGGGCAGAAATCAGCCCCAGCATTTT. Translated, it gives CASNGRLGGRNQPQHF.